This T cell receptor (beta chain) was captured by sequencing in a study of neurological immune-mediated disorders. This clonotype was detected many times. Each CDR3 protein is one row after TCRdb ran MiXCR on the 5' RACE reads. In the table there are roughly 60,000 distinct CDR3 sequences, roughly 10% of which are singletons. Described time point: longitudinal time-point 2. V gave up 8 bases and J gave up 1 base, with 8 bases separating them. The CDR3 is 12 amino acids. Germline V gives CDR1 MDHEN, CDR2 SYDVKM. The V call is TRBV28, the J call TRBJ1-2; D is undetermined. The TCR comes from a man under 40 in good health. Material for sequencing was PBMCs. The DNA for the CDR3 is TGTGCCAGCGGTATTATTAACTATGGCTACACCTTC. Residues: CASGIINYGYTF.